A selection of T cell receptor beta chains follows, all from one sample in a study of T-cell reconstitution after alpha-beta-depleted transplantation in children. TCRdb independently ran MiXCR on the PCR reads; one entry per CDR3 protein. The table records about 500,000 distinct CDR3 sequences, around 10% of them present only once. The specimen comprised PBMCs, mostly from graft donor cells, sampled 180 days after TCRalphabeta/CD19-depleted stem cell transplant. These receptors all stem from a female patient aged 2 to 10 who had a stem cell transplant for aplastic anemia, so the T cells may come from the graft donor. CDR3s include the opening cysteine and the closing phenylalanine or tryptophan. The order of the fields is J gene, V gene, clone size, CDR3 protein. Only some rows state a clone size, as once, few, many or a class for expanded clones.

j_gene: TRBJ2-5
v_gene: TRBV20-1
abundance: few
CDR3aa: CSASAGGETQYF

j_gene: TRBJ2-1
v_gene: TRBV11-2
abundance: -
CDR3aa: CASSLVGTSGRNEQFF

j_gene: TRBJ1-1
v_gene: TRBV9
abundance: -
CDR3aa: CASSVVTGSRVF

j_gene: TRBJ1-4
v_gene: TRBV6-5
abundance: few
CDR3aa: CASSSWTGREKLFF

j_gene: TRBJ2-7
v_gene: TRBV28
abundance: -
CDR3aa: CASEEAGTYEQYF

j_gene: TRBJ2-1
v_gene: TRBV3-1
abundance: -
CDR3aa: CASSLQGAGYNEQFF

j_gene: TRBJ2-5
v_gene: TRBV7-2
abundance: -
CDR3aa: CASSLDWELGETQYF

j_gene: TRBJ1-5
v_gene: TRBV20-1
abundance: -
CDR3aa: CSASIHGLSNQPQHF

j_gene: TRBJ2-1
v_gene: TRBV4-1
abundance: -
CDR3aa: CASSPGASRTGEQFF

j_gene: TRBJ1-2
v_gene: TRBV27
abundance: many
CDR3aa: CASSLSRTGGYTF

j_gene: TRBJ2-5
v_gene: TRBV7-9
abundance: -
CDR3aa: CASSQKRTGREETQYF

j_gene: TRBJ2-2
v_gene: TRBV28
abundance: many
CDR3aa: CASSLRSNTGELFF

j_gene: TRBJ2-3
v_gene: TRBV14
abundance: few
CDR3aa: CASSRILYDTQYF

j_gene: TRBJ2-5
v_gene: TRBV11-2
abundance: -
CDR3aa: CASSPTRGLGQETQYF

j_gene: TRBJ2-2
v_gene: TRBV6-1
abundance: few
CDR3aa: CALSGPNTGELFF

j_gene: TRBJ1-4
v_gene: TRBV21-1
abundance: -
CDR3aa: CASSTRDRVEEKLFF

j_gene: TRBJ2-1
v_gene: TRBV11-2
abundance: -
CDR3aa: CASSSIYRLAGGEMIYNEQFF

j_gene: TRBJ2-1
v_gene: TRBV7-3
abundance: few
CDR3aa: CASRRDTITYNEQFF

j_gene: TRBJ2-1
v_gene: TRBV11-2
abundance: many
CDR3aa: CASSTQQGAAFF

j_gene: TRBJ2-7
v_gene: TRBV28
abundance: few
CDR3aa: CASSLWSAGSSYEQYF

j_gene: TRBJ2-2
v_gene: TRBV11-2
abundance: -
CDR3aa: CASSLIGQGARTGELFF

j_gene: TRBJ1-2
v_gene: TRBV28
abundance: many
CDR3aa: CASSNTGDGYTF

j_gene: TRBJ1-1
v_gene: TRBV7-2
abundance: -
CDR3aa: CASSPRDRRRSGAFF